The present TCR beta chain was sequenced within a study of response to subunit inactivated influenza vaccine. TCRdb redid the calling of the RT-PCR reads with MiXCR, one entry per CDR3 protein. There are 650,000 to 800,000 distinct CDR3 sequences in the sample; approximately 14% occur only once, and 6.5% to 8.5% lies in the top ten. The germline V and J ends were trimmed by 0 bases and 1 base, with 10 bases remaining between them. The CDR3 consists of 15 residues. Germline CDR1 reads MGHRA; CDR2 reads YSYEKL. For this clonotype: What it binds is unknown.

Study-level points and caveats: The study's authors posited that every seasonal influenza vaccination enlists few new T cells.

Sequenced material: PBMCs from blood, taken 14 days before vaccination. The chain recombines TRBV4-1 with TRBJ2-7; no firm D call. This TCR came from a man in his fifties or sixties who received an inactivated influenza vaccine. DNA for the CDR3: TGCGCCAGCAGCCAAGATCGGTTCCGTTCCTACGAGCAGTACTTC. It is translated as CASSQDRFRSYEQYF.